This TCR beta chain was captured in a study of blood T cell dynamics during melanoma immunotherapy. Study results and limitations: Clones driving repertoire changes may be melanoma-specific or general immune activation.

A word on this clone: Its antigen is as yet unknown.

Time point noted: pre-treatment baseline. One draw preceded checkpoint blockade; another followed its first cycle at week 3. The CDR3 loop spans 16 amino acids. The junction had 6 bases not matched to a gene; V was cut back by 1 base and J by 0 bases. CDR1 and CDR2 (germline): SQVTM, ANQGSEA. Every bulk PBMC sample received the same 350 ng of DNA. Only in-frame clones appear in the TCRdb table, and some are missing; sequencing was by immunoSEQ multiplex PCR. The profile shows 15,000 or so clones, approximately 84% of them singletons. The chain couples TRBV29-1 to TRBJ2-1; 7 bases line up with TRBD1. The origin of this receptor is a human donor with melanoma. The specimen was blood, collected from a patient treated with checkpoint blockade. CDR3 sequence (DNA): TGCAGCGTTGAAGCACAGGACAGGAGCTCCTACAATGAGCAGTTCTTC. It codes for CSVEAQDRSSYNEQFF.